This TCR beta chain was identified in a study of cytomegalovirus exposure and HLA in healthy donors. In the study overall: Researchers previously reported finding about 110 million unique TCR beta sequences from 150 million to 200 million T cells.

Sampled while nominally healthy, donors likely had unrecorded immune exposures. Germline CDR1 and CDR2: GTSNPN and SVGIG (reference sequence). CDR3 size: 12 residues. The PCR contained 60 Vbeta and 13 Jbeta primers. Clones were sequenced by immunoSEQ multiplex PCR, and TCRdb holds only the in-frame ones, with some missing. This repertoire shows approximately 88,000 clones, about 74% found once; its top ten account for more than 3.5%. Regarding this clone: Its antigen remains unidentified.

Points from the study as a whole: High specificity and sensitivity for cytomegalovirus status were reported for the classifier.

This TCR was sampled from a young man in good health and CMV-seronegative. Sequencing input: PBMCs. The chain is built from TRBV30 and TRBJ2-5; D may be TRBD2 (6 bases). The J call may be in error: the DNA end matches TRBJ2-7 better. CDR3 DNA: TGTGCCTGGAGCGGGGGAGGCTACGAGCAGTACTTC. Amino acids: CAWSGGGYEQYF.